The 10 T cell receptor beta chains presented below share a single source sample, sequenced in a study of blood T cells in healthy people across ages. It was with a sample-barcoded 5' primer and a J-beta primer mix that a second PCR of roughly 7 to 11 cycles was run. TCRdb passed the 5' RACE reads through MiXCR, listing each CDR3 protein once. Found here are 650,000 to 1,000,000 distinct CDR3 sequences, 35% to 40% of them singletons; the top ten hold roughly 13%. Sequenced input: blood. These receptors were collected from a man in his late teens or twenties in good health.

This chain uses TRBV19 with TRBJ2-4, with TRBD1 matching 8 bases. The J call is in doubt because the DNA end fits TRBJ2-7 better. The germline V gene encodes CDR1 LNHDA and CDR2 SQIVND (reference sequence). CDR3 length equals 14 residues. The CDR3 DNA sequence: TGTGCCAGTAGTTCCGGACAGGGCACCTACGAGCAGTACTTC. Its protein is CASSSGQGTYEQYF.

The CDR3 here is CASSLEGRGGTDTQYF. Here the CDR3 DNA reads TGCGCCAGCAGCTTAGAGGGTCGAGGAGGCACAGATACGCAGTATTTT. V is TRBV5-1 and J is TRBJ2-3, with D possibly being TRBD2 (5 bases). This CDR3 has 16 amino acids. Germline V CDR1 and CDR2: SGHRS, YFSETQ. Trimming pared 2 bases from V and 1 base from J, leaving 14 bases between. Full variable domain (missing parts from reference TRBV5-1 and TRBJ2-3): KAGVTQTPRYLIKTRGQQVTLSCSPISGHRSVSWYQQTPGQGLQFLFEYFSETQRNKGNFPGRFSGRQFSNSRSEMNVSTLELGDSALYLCASSLEGRGGTDTQYFGPGTRLTVL.

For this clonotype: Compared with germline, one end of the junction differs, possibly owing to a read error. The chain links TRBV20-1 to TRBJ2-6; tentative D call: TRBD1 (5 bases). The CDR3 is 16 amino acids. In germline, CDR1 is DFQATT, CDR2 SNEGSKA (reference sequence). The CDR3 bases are TGCAGTGCTAGAGTCGGTGGTGGCTCTGGGGCCAAGGTCCTGACTTTC. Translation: CSARVGGGSGAKVLTF.

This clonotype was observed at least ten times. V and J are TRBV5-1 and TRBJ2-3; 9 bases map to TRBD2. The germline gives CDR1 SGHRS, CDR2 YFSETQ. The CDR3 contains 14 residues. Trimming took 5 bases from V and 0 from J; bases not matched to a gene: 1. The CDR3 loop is CASRLAGSTDTQYF. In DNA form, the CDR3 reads TGCGCCAGCAGACTAGCGGGCAGCACAGATACGCAGTATTTT.

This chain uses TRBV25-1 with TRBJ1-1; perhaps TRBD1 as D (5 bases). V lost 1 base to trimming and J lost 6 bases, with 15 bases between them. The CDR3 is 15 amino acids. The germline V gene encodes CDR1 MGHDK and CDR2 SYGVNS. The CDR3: CASSESGFGPAEAFF. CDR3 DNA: TGTGCCAGCAGTGAATCAGGGTTTGGTCCCGCTGAAGCTTTCTTT.

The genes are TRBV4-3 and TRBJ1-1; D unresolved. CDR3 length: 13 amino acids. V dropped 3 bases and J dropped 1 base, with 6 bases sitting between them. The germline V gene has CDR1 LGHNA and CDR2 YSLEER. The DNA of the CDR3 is TGCGCCAGCAGCCAGTGGGAGAACACTGAAGCTTTCTTT. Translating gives CASSQWENTEAFF.

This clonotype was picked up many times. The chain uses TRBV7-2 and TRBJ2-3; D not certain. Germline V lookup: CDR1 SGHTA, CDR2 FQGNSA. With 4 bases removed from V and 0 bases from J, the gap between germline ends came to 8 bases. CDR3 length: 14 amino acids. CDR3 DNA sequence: TGTGCCAGCAGCTCCAGGACCAGCACAGATACGCAGTATTTT. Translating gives CASSSRTSTDTQYF.

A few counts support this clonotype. CDR3 DNA sequence: TGTGCCACCAGTGATTTGCGCAGGGGGGACAATGAGCAGTTCTTC. Protein sequence: CATSDLRRGDNEQFF. This sequence joins TRBV24-1 and TRBJ2-1; tentatively, D is TRBD1 (7 bases). The CDR3 extends over 15 amino acids. Trimming took off 0 bases at V and 5 bases at J, with 10 bases between the two ends. From germline, CDR1 is KGHDR and CDR2 SFDVKD.

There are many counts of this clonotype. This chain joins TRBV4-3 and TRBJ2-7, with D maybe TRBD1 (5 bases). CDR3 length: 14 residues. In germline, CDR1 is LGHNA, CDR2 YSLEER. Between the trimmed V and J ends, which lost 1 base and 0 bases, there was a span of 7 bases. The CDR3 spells CASSQVRGSYEQYF. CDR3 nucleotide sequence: TGCGCCAGCAGCCAAGTTAGGGGCTCCTACGAGCAGTACTTC.

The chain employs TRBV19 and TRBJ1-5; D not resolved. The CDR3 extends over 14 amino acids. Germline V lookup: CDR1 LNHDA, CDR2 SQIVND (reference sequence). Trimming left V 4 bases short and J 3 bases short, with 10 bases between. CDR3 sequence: CASSSRALNQPQHF. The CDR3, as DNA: TGTGCCAGTAGTAGCCGGGCCCTCAATCAGCCCCAGCATTTT.